A single sample is the source of the 14 T cell receptor beta chains below, sequenced in a study of blood T cell repertoires in COVID-19. Sequencing was performed with immunoSEQ multiplex PCR; in TCRdb, only in-frame clones are kept and a portion is missing. The table has tens of thousands of clones, about 88% seen once. Material: peripheral blood. Source of these receptors: a man in his fifties or sixties with acute or convalescent COVID-19.

The V call is TRBV11-2, the J call TRBJ2-1; D ambiguous. CDR3 length: 12 residues. Germline CDR1 is SGHAT and CDR2 is FQNNGV. V lost 0 bases and J 12 bases, leaving 9 bases between the germline ends. CDR3 coding DNA: TGTGCCAGCAGCTTAGATTCCAGCGCGCAGTTCTTC. Translated, it gives CASSLDSSAQFF.

V usage is TRBV3-1 (or the pseudogene TRBV3-2) and J usage is TRBJ1-2; D call uncertain. This CDR3 has 13 residues. CDR1 is LGHDT and CDR2 is YNNKEL in the germline V gene (reference sequence). V was cut by 1 base and J by 3 bases, with 6 bases left in between. The CDR3 protein is CASSQGQDYGYTF. DNA for the CDR3: TGTGCCAGCAGCCAAGGGCAGGACTATGGCTACACCTTC.

The chain is built from TRBV29-1 and TRBJ2-7, with TRBD1 matching 8 bases. The CDR3 extends over 15 amino acids. V gave up 2 bases and J gave up 4 bases; unmatched junction bases: 10. Per germline, CDR1 SQVTM and CDR2 ANQGSEA. The CDR3 nucleotides read TGCAGCGTTGAAACAACCAGGGGGCCACTATACGAGCAGTACTTC. Translating it yields CSVETTRGPLYEQYF.

The J gene is TRBJ2-5, the V gene TRBV5-4, with D maybe TRBD1 (6 bases). CDR1 is SGHNT, CDR2 YYREEE, per germline (reference sequence). The V end was cut by 2 bases, the J end by 7 bases, with 18 bases between. The CDR3 spans 15 residues. In nucleotides, the CDR3 is TGTGCCAGCAGCTTACCGGGACAAGCAAGAGGGACCCAGTACTTC. Its translation: CASSLPGQARGTQYF.

The genes are TRBV9 and TRBJ2-2; no reliable D call. This CDR3 is built from 13 residues. Per the germline V gene, CDR1 is SGDLS and CDR2 is YYNGEE. V was pared by 7 bases and J by 2 bases, with 9 bases between. CDR3 coding DNA: TGTGCCAGCGCGAGTACTAACACCGGGGAGCTGTTTTTT. Encoded protein: CASASTNTGELFF.

This clone came up once. The chain links TRBV9 to TRBJ2-5; 11 bases agree with TRBD2. The CDR3 has 16 residues. Germline loops: CDR1 SGDLS, CDR2 YYNGEE. J was trimmed by 4 bases and V by 0 bases; bases with no gene match: 5. CDR3 region: CASSVGNSGGAETQYF. CDR3 nucleotides: TGTGCCAGCAGCGTAGGAAATAGCGGGGGGGCAGAGACCCAGTACTTC.

The rearrangement joins TRBV2 to TRBJ2-1; 14 nucleotides align to TRBD2. The CDR3 length is 13 residues. Germline-derived CDR1 and CDR2 are SNHLY and FYNNEI. The V gene end was trimmed by 8 bases and the J gene end by 7 bases; junction bases not matched to a gene: 1. The CDR3 nucleotides read TGTGCCAGCGGGACTAGCGGGAGTAATGAGCAGTTCTTC. Its translation is CASGTSGSNEQFF.

The chain links TRBV6-5 to TRBJ1-2; the D is unclear. V was cut by 7 bases and J by 6 bases, with 18 bases left in between. The CDR3 loop spans 14 amino acids. CDR1 MNHEY and CDR2 SVGAGI come from the germline V gene. The CDR3 region has the DNA TGTGCCAGCAAGACATACCGTTCCCTTGATGGCTACACCTTC. This codes for CASKTYRSLDGYTF.

V is TRBV28 and J is TRBJ2-1; D gene ambiguous. The length of the CDR3 is 10 residues. V was pared by 6 bases and J by 5 bases, with 2 bases between. Germline V gives CDR1 MDHEN, CDR2 SYDVKM. CDR3 in DNA: TGTGCCAGCAGCGACAATGAGCAGTTCTTC. It specifies CASSDNEQFF. Variable domain in full (rest from reference TRBV28 and TRBJ2-1): DVKVTQSSRYLVKRTGEKVFLECVQDMDHENMFWYRQDPGLGLRLIYFSYDVKMKEKGDIPEGYSVSREKKERFSLILESASTNQTSMYLCASSDNEQFFGPGTRLTVL.

The genes are TRBV6-6 and TRBJ2-7; 9 positions agree with TRBD1. V trimming: 2 bases; J trimming: 2 bases; junction bases outside the gene matches: 1. This CDR3 has 14 amino acids. Germline lookup yields CDR1 MNHNY and CDR2 SVGAGI (reference sequence). The CDR3 loop is CASSYRQGAYEQYF. CDR3 sequence (DNA): TGTGCCAGCAGTTACCGACAGGGGGCCTACGAGCAGTACTTC.

The rearrangement links TRBV7-9 to TRBJ2-2; no firm D call. V lost 5 bases and J lost 1, with 11 bases in between. CDR3 length: 15 amino acids. Per germline, CDR1 SEHNR and CDR2 FQNEAQ (reference sequence). CDR3 sequence reads: CASSPAPGNTGELFF. CDR3 DNA: TGTGCCAGCAGCCCTGCTCCGGGGAACACCGGGGAGCTGTTTTTT.

This clone was counted only a few times. J is TRBJ2-2 and V is TRBV11-2; 8 bases match TRBD2. In germline, CDR1 is SGHAT, CDR2 FQNNGV. The V and J ends lost 5 bases and 5 bases, in that order; junction bases with no gene match: 10. CDR3 length: 16 residues. The DNA for the CDR3 is TGTGCCAGCAGCCCCATAGCGGGACACTTAACCGGGGAGCTGTTTTTT. It translates to CASSPIAGHLTGELFF. Variable domain in full (rest from reference TRBV11-2 and TRBJ2-2): EAGVAQSPRYKIIEKRQSVAFWCNPISGHATLYWYQQILGQGPKLLIQFQNNGVVDDSQLPKDRFSAERLKGVDSTLKIQPAKLEDSAVYLCASSPIAGHLTGELFFGEGSRLTVL.

The chain joins TRBV18 to TRBJ2-1; perhaps TRBD2 as D (6 bases). Trimming shortened V by 0 bases and J by 0 bases, and 9 bases separated the two germline ends. CDR3 length: 16 amino acids. Looked up from germline, CDR1 is KGHSH and CDR2 is LQKENI. The CDR3 protein is CASSPPGGPSYNEQFF. CDR3 bases: TGTGCCAGCTCACCACCAGGAGGGCCCTCCTACAATGAGCAGTTCTTC.

The chain joins TRBV6-5 to TRBJ1-5, with D possibly being TRBD1 (6 bases). Germline-derived CDR1 and CDR2 are MNHEY and SVGAGI. The CDR3 has 16 amino acids. The germline V and J ends were trimmed by 4 bases and 1 base, with 14 bases remaining between them. Here the CDR3 reads CASSSRGRLSNQPQHF. As DNA, the CDR3 is TGTGCCAGCAGTTCCAGGGGCCGGTTGAGCAATCAGCCCCAGCATTTT.